These 12 T cell receptor beta chains were all obtained from the same sample, sequenced in a study of blood T cell repertoires in COVID-19. Profiling relied on immunoSEQ multiplex PCR, and the TCRdb table lists in-frame clones only, not all of them. The profile shows roughly 570,000 clones, 70% to 90% of them singletons. Sequenced material: peripheral blood. These receptors were collected from a woman aged 45-65 years with COVID-19, enrolled during active disease.

V usage is TRBV19 and J usage is TRBJ1-5; 7 bases fit TRBD1. The CDR3 extends over 13 amino acids. With V trimmed by 7 bases and J by 5 bases, 5 bases remained unmatched. In germline, CDR1 is LNHDA, CDR2 SQIVND (reference sequence). CDR3 nucleotide sequence: TGTGCCAGTACAGACAGGGAGCATCAGCCCCAGCATTTT. It yields the protein CASTDREHQPQHF.

The chain recombines TRBV19 with TRBJ2-5; 10 bases are a match to TRBD1. With V trimmed by 5 bases and J by 2 bases, 5 bases remained unmatched. This CDR3 has 15 residues. The germline CDR1 and CDR2 sequences are LNHDA and SQIVND (reference sequence). The CDR3 here is CASSPRTGGQETQYF. DNA for the CDR3: TGTGCCAGTAGTCCCAGGACAGGGGGTCAAGAGACCCAGTACTTC.

This rearrangement joins TRBV4-2 to TRBJ2-3, with 11 bases that match TRBD2. V was clipped by 3 bases and J by 5 bases; unmatched bases: 4. Germline loops: CDR1 LGHNA, CDR2 YNFKEQ. This CDR3 contains 15 residues. CDR3 residues: CASSHSGGALDTQYF. CDR3 DNA sequence: TGTGCCAGCAGCCATAGCGGGGGGGCCTTAGATACGCAGTATTTT.

The chain carries TRBV29-1 and TRBJ2-7, with D possibly matching TRBD1 (6 bases). The CDR3 sequence is 12 residues long. Germline loops: CDR1 SQVTM, CDR2 ANQGSEA. The V end lost 7 bases, the J end lost 7 bases, and 17 bases lay between the germline ends. CDR3 in amino acids: CSARNYQGEQYF. The CDR3 DNA reads TGCAGCGCACGGAACTATCAGGGGGAGCAGTACTTC.

The rearrangement joins TRBV2 to TRBJ2-6; perhaps TRBD2 as D (5 bases). V gave up 3 bases and J gave up 0 bases, with 21 bases separating them. Germline V CDR1 and CDR2: SNHLY, FYNNEI. The CDR3 totals 20 residues. The CDR3 loop is CASSEPTVGAGDSGANVLTF. DNA for the CDR3: TGTGCCAGCAGTGAGCCTACTGTAGGAGCCGGGGACTCTGGGGCCAACGTCCTGACTTTC.

The chain carries TRBV30 and TRBJ2-2, with TRBD1 matching over 8 bases. The J segment lost 5 bases and the V segment lost 5 bases, leaving 7 bases of the junction unmatched. The CDR3 sequence is 14 residues long. Germline values: CDR1 GTSNPN, CDR2 SVGIG (reference sequence). This chain's CDR3 is CAWETGVRTGELFF. The CDR3 nucleotides are TGTGCCTGGGAGACAGGGGTGCGGACCGGGGAGCTGTTTTTT.

The J gene is TRBJ2-2, the V gene TRBV9, with 7 positions matching TRBD1. Losses at the gene ends were 4 bases for V and 6 bases for J; bases not matched to a gene: 9. There are 15 residues in the CDR3. The V gene's germline CDR1 is SGDLS and CDR2 YYNGEE. CDR3 sequence reads: CASSPTPGQSGELFF. As DNA, the CDR3 is TGTGCCAGCAGCCCAACCCCGGGACAGTCCGGGGAGCTGTTTTTT.

The V call is TRBV3-1 (or the pseudogene TRBV3-2), the J call TRBJ1-5, with 8 bases lining up with TRBD1. V gave up 5 bases and J gave up 5 bases; unmatched junction bases: 14. Germline lookup yields CDR1 LGHDT and CDR2 YNNKEL (reference sequence). This CDR3 has 17 residues. In DNA form, the CDR3 reads TGTGCCAGCAGCACCCATTCGACAGGGGCGCAGGATCAGCCCCAGCATTTT. Translation gives CASSTHSTGAQDQPQHF.

The chain couples TRBV13 to TRBJ2-3; 10 nucleotides align to TRBD2. Germline V gene lookup returns CDR1 PRHDT and CDR2 FYEKMQ (reference sequence). The CDR3 contains 17 residues. Trimming cost V 0 bases and J 6 bases; bases outside gene matches: 9. The CDR3 region has the DNA TGTGCCAGCAGCTTAGGCTCAAGCGGGGGGGCGGTGGATACGCAGTATTTT. Translating it yields CASSLGSSGGAVDTQYF.

Comment on this clone: This same CDR3 is encoded by further DNA sequences in the sample. The chain recombines TRBV19 with TRBJ1-2; 9 bases are shared with TRBD1. J gave up 4 bases and V 5 bases, and 5 bases lay outside the gene matches. Germline values: CDR1 LNHDA, CDR2 SQIVND (reference sequence). The CDR3 has 14 amino acids. The CDR3 region is CASSLGQGGYGYTF. The CDR3 coding sequence is TGTGCCAGTAGTCTGGGACAGGGAGGCTATGGCTACACCTTC.

This clone was found once. The rearrangement joins TRBV5-4 to TRBJ1-1; TRBD1 is a possible D gene (6 bases). CDR3 length: 15 amino acids. Germline-derived CDR1 and CDR2 are SGHNT and YYREEE (reference sequence). Trimming shortened V by 4 bases and J by 3 bases, and 16 bases separated the two germline ends. CDR3 nucleotide sequence: TGTGCCAGCAGCGCCCCCCGGGACACATACACTGAAGCTTTCTTT. This codes for CASSAPRDTYTEAFF. Based on the CDR3 plus reference TRBV5-4 and TRBJ1-1, the full variable domain is ETGVTQSPTHLIKTRGQQVTLRCSSQSGHNTVSWYQQALGQGPQFIFQYYREEENGRGNFPPRFSGLQFPNYSSELNVNALELDDSALYLCASSAPRDTYTEAFFGQGTRLTVV.

This rearrangement joins TRBV5-1 to TRBJ1-1; TRBD1 is a possible D gene (5 bases). This CDR3 has 15 residues. Between the trimmed V and J ends, which lost 5 bases and 1 base, there was a span of 15 bases. CDR1 SGHRS and CDR2 YFSETQ come from the germline V gene. The CDR3 here is CASRAGGSGNTEAFF. The CDR3 region has the DNA TGCGCCAGCAGGGCCGGGGGGAGCGGGAACACTGAAGCTTTCTTT.